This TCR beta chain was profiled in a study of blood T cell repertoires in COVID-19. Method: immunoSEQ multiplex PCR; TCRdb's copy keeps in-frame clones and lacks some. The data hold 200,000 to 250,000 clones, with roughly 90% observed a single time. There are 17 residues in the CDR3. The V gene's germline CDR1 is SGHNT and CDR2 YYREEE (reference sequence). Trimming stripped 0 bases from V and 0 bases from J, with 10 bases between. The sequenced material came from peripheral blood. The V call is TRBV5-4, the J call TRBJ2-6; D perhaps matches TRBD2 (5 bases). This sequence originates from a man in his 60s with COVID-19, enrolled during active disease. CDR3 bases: TGTGCCAGCAGCTTGGAGGTGGGAGCCTCTGGGGCCAACGTCCTGACTTTC. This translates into CASSLEVGASGANVLTF.